This TCR beta chain appears in the sequencing data of a study of T cells in Graves' hyperthyroidism and ophthalmopathy. Study results and caveats: Ophthalmopathy was model-predicted a median around 6.7 months pre-onset.

It was RNA transcripts that yielded the amplified TCR beta CDR3 regions. Initially, a first-round RT-PCR of the TCR CDR3 employed the HTBI primer set. Using its own MiXCR run on the multiplex PCR reads, TCRdb lists one record per CDR3 protein. The sample yields 410,000 or so distinct CDR3 sequences, under 15% seen once. Trimming cost V 0 bases and J 5 bases, with 13 bases left between them. Germline assignment: CDR1 KGHSH and CDR2 LQKENI. This CDR3 is built from 15 residues. This clonotype has at least ten counts. Its antigen is still unknown. Patients were excluded because of uncontrolled infection, other autoimmune disease, pregnancy or lactation. Diagnoses used clinical symptoms, serum thyroxine and TRAb, thyroid ultrasound and orbital computed tomography.

This rearrangement joins TRBV18 to TRBJ2-5; a possible D gene is TRBD2 (6 bases). Sample: blood. This receptor was obtained from a man aged 18 to 29 with Graves' ophthalmopathy. CDR3 in amino acids: CASSPPPGSSETQYF. The CDR3, as DNA: TGTGCCAGCTCACCACCGCCCGGGAGTTCGGAGACCCAGTACTTC.